This TCR beta chain was identified during a study of blood T cell repertoires in COVID-19. Study at large: Researchers got acute and convalescent COVID-19 samples from the United States, Italy and Spain. From T cells, B-cell-depleted T cells, or PBMCs came the material, which was cDNA or gDNA.

The data were produced by immunoSEQ multiplex PCR, yet TCRdb's version contains in-frame clones alone and is incomplete. Of about 98,000 clones in the sample, more than 75% are singletons; the top ten hold roughly 4%. The source of this sequence is a human donor in a cohort sampled during active COVID-19. The material sequenced was peripheral blood.

The chain's CDR3 is CASRVRGIGDSPLHF. Here the CDR3 DNA reads TGCGCCAGCCGGGTCAGGGGCATCGGGGACTCACCCCTCCACTTT. The chain has TRBV10-1 and TRBJ1-6; TRBD1 is a possible D gene (6 bases). The length of the CDR3 is 15 residues. The germline CDR1 and CDR2 sequences are WNHNN and SYGVQD (reference sequence). Trimming took 8 bases from V and 10 from J, leaving 21 bases between them.